Shown below are 8 T cell receptor beta chains from a single sample sequenced in a study of T-cell reconstitution after alpha-beta-depleted transplantation in children. Preparing the TCRbeta library involved the use of unique molecular identifiers. One entry per CDR3 protein, called by TCRdb with MiXCR from the PCR reads. Of hundreds of thousands of distinct CDR3 sequences listed, 10% to 15% are singletons. The source was PBMCs, mostly from graft donor cells, collected 360 days after TCRalphabeta/CD19-depleted stem cell transplant. These receptors were obtained from a male patient between 10 and 17 years old who had a stem cell transplant for acute myeloid leukemia, so the T cells may come from the graft donor.

This clonotype was counted many times. This chain joins TRBV10-3 and TRBJ1-4, with TRBD1 matching over 12 bases. Losses at the gene ends were 8 bases for V and 8 bases for J; bases not matched to a gene: 9. Germline CDR1 is ENHRY and CDR2 is SYGVKD. The CDR3 is 15 residues long. The CDR3 protein is CAIGKGQGAREKLFF. In nucleotides, the CDR3 is TGTGCCATCGGGAAGGGACAGGGGGCACGGGAAAAACTGTTTTTT.

This clonotype has a single count. The junction shows a germline mismatch at one end, possibly a read error. CDR3 bases: TGCGCCAGCATCTTGCTTACTCTAGCGGGAGAAGTCACCGGGGAGCTGTTTTTT. Translated, it gives CASILLTLAGEVTGELFF. The chain recombines TRBV5-1 with TRBJ2-2, with 10 bases that match TRBD2. From germline, CDR1 is SGHRS and CDR2 YFSETQ. CDR3 length: 18 amino acids.

The chain has TRBV29-1 and TRBJ2-1, with TRBD2 as a possible D gene (6 bases). Trimming pared 6 bases from V and 7 bases from J, leaving 28 bases between. The CDR3 spans 17 residues. Germline CDR1 reads SQVTM; CDR2 reads ANQGSEA. This chain's CDR3 is CSVDRWTGDLRANEQFF. The DNA for the CDR3 is TGCAGCGTAGACAGATGGACGGGGGACTTGCGCGCAAATGAGCAGTTCTTC.

This chain uses TRBV20-1 with TRBJ2-1, with 9 bases matching TRBD2. The CDR3 has 13 amino acids. The germline CDR1 and CDR2 sequences are DFQATT and SNEGSKA (reference sequence). Here the CDR3 DNA reads TGCAGCGGGATAGCGGGAGCTATGGATGAGCAGTTCTTC. Protein product: CSGIAGAMDEQFF.

This chain joins TRBV15 and TRBJ2-1; possibly TRBD2 for D (7 bases). CDR1 and CDR2 from the germline V gene are LNHNV and YYDKDF (reference sequence). V dropped 0 bases and J dropped 9 bases, with 18 bases sitting between them. This CDR3 is built from 16 residues. The DNA for the CDR3 is TGTGCCACCAGCAGAGATAACGGGGGGCCTAACGGTGAGCAGTTCTTC. It specifies CATSRDNGGPNGEQFF. Full variable domain (outside the CDR3, taken from reference TRBV15 and TRBJ2-1): DAMVIQNPRYQVTQFGKPVTLSCSQTLNHNVMYWYQQKSSQAPKLLFHYYDKDFNNEADTPDNFQSRRPNTSFCFLDIRSPGLGDTAMYLCATSRDNGGPNGEQFFGPGTRLTVL.

V usage is TRBV4-2 and J usage is TRBJ2-7; a possible D gene is TRBD2 (6 bases). Germline CDR1 and CDR2: LGHNA and YNFKEQ. The CDR3 contains 18 residues. Trimming left V 0 bases short and J 4 bases short, with 22 bases between. The chain's CDR3 is CASSQDKWDSMGPYEQYF. The CDR3 region has the DNA TGTGCCAGCAGCCAAGATAAATGGGACTCAATGGGGCCTTACGAGCAGTACTTC.

This chain uses TRBV20-1 with TRBJ2-1, with D possibly TRBD1 on 5 matching bases. Per the germline V gene, CDR1 is DFQATT and CDR2 is SNEGSKA (reference sequence). The CDR3 covers 13 residues. V lost 6 bases and J 2 bases, leaving 11 bases between the germline ends. CDR3 sequence: CSALGQTYNEQFF. CDR3 DNA sequence: TGCAGTGCCCTGGGGCAGACCTACAATGAGCAGTTCTTC.

V and J are TRBV7-2 and TRBJ2-7; D uncertain. Germline V gene data show CDR1 as SGHTA and CDR2 as FQGNSA. The CDR3 is made up of 15 amino acids. The V end was cut by 2 bases, the J end by 0 bases, with 11 bases between. This CDR3 reads CASSLFPTDSYEQYF. DNA for the CDR3: TGTGCCAGCAGCTTATTCCCTACAGACTCCTACGAGCAGTACTTC.